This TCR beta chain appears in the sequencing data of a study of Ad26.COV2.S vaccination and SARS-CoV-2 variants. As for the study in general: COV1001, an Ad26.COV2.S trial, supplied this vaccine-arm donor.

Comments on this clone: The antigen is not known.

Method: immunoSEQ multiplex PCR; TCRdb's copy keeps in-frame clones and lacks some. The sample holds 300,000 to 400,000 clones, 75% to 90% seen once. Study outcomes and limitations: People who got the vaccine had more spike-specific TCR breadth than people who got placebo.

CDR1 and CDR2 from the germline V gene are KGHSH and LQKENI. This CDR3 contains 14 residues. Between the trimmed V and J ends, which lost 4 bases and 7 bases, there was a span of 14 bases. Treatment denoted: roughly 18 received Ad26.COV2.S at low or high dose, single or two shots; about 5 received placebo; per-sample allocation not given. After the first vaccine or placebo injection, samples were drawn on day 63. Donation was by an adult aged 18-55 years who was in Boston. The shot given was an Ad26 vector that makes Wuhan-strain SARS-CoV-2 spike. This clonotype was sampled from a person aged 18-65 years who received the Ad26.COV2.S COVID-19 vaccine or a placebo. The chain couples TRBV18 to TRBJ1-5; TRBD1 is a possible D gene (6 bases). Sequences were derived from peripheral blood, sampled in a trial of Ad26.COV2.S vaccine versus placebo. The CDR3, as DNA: TGTGCCAGCTCACGAACAGGGAGGGAACAGCCCCAGCATTTT. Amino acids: CASSRTGREQPQHF.